Following are 21 T cell receptor beta chains from one sample sequenced in a study of cytomegalovirus exposure and HLA in healthy donors. In the PCR, 60 Vbeta and 13 Jbeta primers were used. The repertoire was sequenced with immunoSEQ multiplex PCR; TCRdb's copy has only in-frame clones and lacks some. The sample records approximately 190,000 clones, 85% to 90% being singletons. Material for sequencing was PBMCs. Receptors originate from a man aged 25-40 years in good health and CMV-seronegative.

The rearrangement joins TRBV14 to TRBJ2-1, with D tentatively TRBD2 (5 bases). Germline CDR1 SGHDN, CDR2 FVKESK. Trimming cost V 0 bases and J 0 bases, with 12 bases left between them. The CDR3 contains 17 residues. CDR3 sequence: CASSQDWAGSSYNEQFF. DNA of the CDR3: TGTGCCAGCAGCCAAGATTGGGCGGGCAGCTCCTACAATGAGCAGTTCTTC.

The V gene is TRBV25-1, the J gene TRBJ2-5; maybe TRBD1 (6 bases). TRBJ2-7 matches the DNA end more closely, so the J call is doubtful. The CDR3 is 15 amino acids. Germline loops: CDR1 MGHDK, CDR2 SYGVNS. CDR3 region: CASSEEGQPTYEQYF. CDR3 nucleotides: TGTGCCAGCAGTGAAGAGGGACAACCAACCTACGAGCAGTACTTC.

V gene TRBV5-1 combines with J gene TRBJ1-1; the D gene is possibly TRBD1 (5 bases). Germline CDR1 reads SGHRS; CDR2 reads YFSETQ. V lost 0 bases and J 3 bases, leaving 12 bases between the germline ends. CDR3 length equals 15 residues. The CDR3 reads CASSLEFGRDTEAFF. The CDR3 DNA follows: TGCGCCAGCAGCTTGGAGTTCGGCAGGGACACTGAAGCTTTCTTT.

The V and J genes are TRBV18 and TRBJ1-1; D remains unclear. V shed 2 bases and J shed 6 bases, with 10 bases lying between them. Per the germline V gene, CDR1 is KGHSH and CDR2 is LQKENI. The CDR3 consists of 13 residues. For the CDR3, the DNA is TGTGCCAGCTCACCAGACCTCAGCGCTGAAGCTTTCTTT. Protein sequence: CASSPDLSAEAFF.

This chain joins TRBV16 and TRBJ1-2, with 9 bases identical to TRBD1. The V gene end was trimmed by 4 bases and the J gene end by 0 bases; junction bases not matched to a gene: 12. Germline assignment: CDR1 KGHSY and CDR2 FQNENV. The CDR3 loop spans 18 amino acids. For the CDR3, the DNA is TGTGCCAGCAGCCCAGAAGACCGGGACAGGGTAACTAACTATGGCTACACCTTC. Translation gives CASSPEDRDRVTNYGYTF.

V usage is TRBV9 and J usage is TRBJ2-2, with D uncertain. Germline CDR1 SGDLS, CDR2 YYNGEE. This CDR3 comprises 11 residues. V was cut by 0 bases and J by 9 bases, with 3 bases left in between. The CDR3 sequence: CASSVDRELFF. CDR3 nucleotide sequence: TGTGCCAGCAGCGTAGACAGGGAGCTGTTTTTT.

This sequence joins TRBV18 and TRBJ2-7; TRBD1 might be the D (6 bases). Germline CDR1 is KGHSH and CDR2 is LQKENI. This CDR3 contains 15 residues. Trimming stripped 1 base from V and 2 bases from J, with 12 bases between. In nucleotides, the CDR3 is TGTGCCAGCTCACCACGGCTTTCAGGGGCCTACGAGCAGTACTTC. Its protein is CASSPRLSGAYEQYF.

The chain carries TRBV19 and TRBJ1-1, with 8 bases fitting TRBD1. The germline V gene encodes CDR1 LNHDA and CDR2 SQIVND (reference sequence). Unmatched junction bases numbered 10, after V lost 3 bases and J lost 10 bases. The CDR3 totals 14 residues. CDR3 DNA: TGTGCCAGTAGTATTTCCGGGACAGGTGGGGGAGCTTTCTTT. It translates to CASSISGTGGGAFF.

The chain carries TRBV28 and TRBJ2-1; possible D gene TRBD2, 6 bases. Germline V gene sequence: CDR1 MDHEN, CDR2 SYDVKM. The V gene lost 5 bases and the J gene lost 4 bases, with 15 bases spanning the gap. This CDR3 has 15 amino acids. The CDR3 DNA sequence: TGTGCCAGCAGTCCCGCGGGAACAGGATACAATGAGCAGTTCTTC. Translating it yields CASSPAGTGYNEQFF.

V is TRBV7-6 and J is TRBJ2-3; TRBD2 might be the D (7 bases). The CDR3 extends over 17 amino acids. Germline V gene sequence: CDR1 SGHVS, CDR2 FNYEAQ. Trimming took 2 bases from V and 0 from J, leaving 15 bases between them. DNA for the CDR3: TGTGCCAGCAGCTTATGGGGGGGGCGGGAGAGCACAGATACGCAGTATTTT. Its protein product is CASSLWGGRESTDTQYF.

V usage is TRBV4-2 and J usage is TRBJ2-2, with 10 nucleotides matching TRBD1. V gave up 4 bases and J gave up 9 bases; unmatched junction bases: 11. CDR3 size: 16 residues. CDR1 LGHNA and CDR2 YNFKEQ come from the germline V gene. The CDR3 DNA is TGTGCCAGCAGCCCCGAGGGGACAGGGGCCCACAGGGAGCTGTTTTTT. It codes for CASSPEGTGAHRELFF.

This sequence joins TRBV7-6 and TRBJ2-7; 7 bases are shared with TRBD1. The germline V gene encodes CDR1 SGHVS and CDR2 FNYEAQ. The CDR3 loop spans 15 amino acids. V shed 5 bases, J shed 4 bases, and the junction held 11 bases outside the gene matches. CDR3: CASSLSPGQTYEQYF. The CDR3, as DNA: TGTGCCAGCAGCCTTTCTCCGGGACAGACTTACGAGCAGTACTTC.

The rearrangement links TRBV7-9 to TRBJ2-3; 16 nucleotides match TRBD2. Germline CDR1 SEHNR, CDR2 FQNEAQ (reference sequence). The CDR3 spans 17 residues. With V trimmed by 5 bases and J by 1 base, 3 bases remained unmatched. The DNA for the CDR3 is TGTGCCAGCAGCAAGGGACTAGCGGGGGGGGGCACAGATACGCAGTATTTT. Translation: CASSKGLAGGGTDTQYF.

V is TRBV6-6 and J is TRBJ1-2, with 7 bases aligning to TRBD1. The ends lost 5 bases at V and 12 bases at J; junction bases unmatched: 6. Germline V CDR1 and CDR2: MNHNY, SVGAGI (reference sequence). The CDR3 is 11 residues long. CDR3 DNA: TGTGCCAGCAGTGCCACAGGGGTCCACACCTTC. Translated: CASSATGVHTF.

V and J are TRBV15 and TRBJ2-3; D is possibly TRBD1 (5 bases). The CDR3 spans 18 residues. Germline-derived CDR1 and CDR2 are LNHNV and YYDKDF (reference sequence). Between the trimmed V and J ends, which lost 2 bases and 0 bases, there was a span of 18 bases. CDR3 sequence reads: CATSRPYTGVTSTDTQYF. DNA of the CDR3: TGTGCCACCAGCAGACCCTATACAGGAGTAACTAGCACAGATACGCAGTATTTT.

V gene TRBV19 combines with J gene TRBJ1-1; TRBD1 agrees at 9 bases. Trimming took 7 bases from V and 4 from J; bases not matched to a gene: 4. The CDR3 contains 13 residues. CDR1 and CDR2 from the germline V gene are LNHDA and SQIVND (reference sequence). CDR3 in DNA: TGTGCCAGTACCATGGACAGGGGCACTGAAGCTTTCTTT. It yields the protein CASTMDRGTEAFF.

The chain recombines TRBV27 with TRBJ2-5, with D perhaps TRBD2 (6 bases). The end of the DNA is better explained by TRBJ2-7, so the J call may be wrong. Germline CDR1 MNHEY, CDR2 SMNVEV (reference sequence). The CDR3 sequence is 15 residues long. The CDR3 here is CASSFTGAISYEQYF. The CDR3 DNA reads TGTGCCAGCAGTTTCACGGGAGCTATCTCCTACGAGCAGTACTTC.

Only one count was recorded for this clone. The chain couples TRBV19 to TRBJ1-1, with D unclear. Trimming stripped 6 bases from V and 5 bases from J, with 10 bases between. Germline V gives CDR1 LNHDA, CDR2 SQIVND (reference sequence). This CDR3 has 12 residues. CDR3 in amino acids: CASRWRETEAFF. The CDR3 DNA reads TGTGCCAGTAGGTGGCGGGAAACTGAAGCTTTCTTT.

This clone was recorded once. The rearrangement joins TRBV5-4 to TRBJ2-7; 7 bases fit TRBD1. After removal of 5 bases from V and 6 bases from J, the junction contained 8 bases not matched to a gene. Germline CDR1 SGHNT, CDR2 YYREEE (reference sequence). There are 13 residues in the CDR3. CDR3 residues: CASSFGQASEQYF. The CDR3 DNA reads as TGTGCCAGCAGTTTCGGACAGGCCTCCGAGCAGTACTTC.

This sequence joins TRBV2 and TRBJ2-2; TRBD2 agrees at 9 bases. The CDR3 spans 15 residues. V gave up 6 bases and J gave up 5 bases; unmatched junction bases: 7. The V gene's germline CDR1 is SNHLY and CDR2 FYNNEI. The CDR3 coding sequence is TGTGCCAGCAGCATTATTAGCGGGGGTACCGGGGAGCTGTTTTTT. Protein product: CASSIISGGTGELFF.

This clone occurred once. One end of the junction does not line up with germline, which may come from a read error. The chain employs TRBV7-9 and TRBJ1-2; the D gene is possibly TRBD1 (6 bases). Germline CDR1 is SEHNR and CDR2 is FQNEAQ (reference sequence). The CDR3 sequence is 18 residues long. The CDR3 sequence is CSSSFLQGRSQGNYGYTF. In DNA form, the CDR3 reads TGTTCCAGCAGCTTCCTACAGGGTCGGTCCCAAGGCAACTATGGCTACACCTTC.